Listed below are T cell receptor beta chains from one sample, sequenced in a study of blood T cell repertoires in COVID-19. Assay: immunoSEQ multiplex PCR; the TCRdb copy retains only in-frame clones and omits some. The sample holds about 100,000 clones; over 75% are singletons and the top ten take about 6.9%. The sequencing sample was made of peripheral blood. The receptors come from a man younger than 40 in a cohort sampled during active COVID-19. CDR3s include the opening cysteine and the closing phenylalanine or tryptophan. The D gene is left open where the match is weak. Some rows mark clone size as missing; the rest say once, few, many or name a class of expanded clone.

size	V	D	J	CDR3	DNA
once	TRBV15	NA	TRBJ1-4	CATSSTGATNEKLFF	TGTGCCACCAGCTCGACGGGTGCAACTAATGAAAAACTGTTTTTT
NA	TRBV20-1	NA	TRBJ1-1	CSARVQGEAFF	TGCAGTGCTAGAGTCCAGGGTGAAGCTTTCTTT
once	TRBV4-2	TRBD2	TRBJ2-4	CASSQDMGRGGGDIQYF	TGTGCCAGCAGCCAAGATATGGGGCGGGGGGGAGGAGACATTCAGTACTTC
NA	TRBV10-3	NA	TRBJ1-6	CAISEGPYNSPLHF	TGTGCCATCAGTGAGGGCCCCTATAATTCACCCCTCCACTTT
NA	TRBV10-3	TRBD1	TRBJ1-1	CAISQTRGQGIPEAFF	TGTGCCATCAGCCAAACGAGGGGGCAGGGTATCCCTGAAGCTTTCTTT
few	TRBV2	NA	TRBJ2-4	CASRQGASAAKNIQYF	TGTGCCAGCCGCCAAGGGGCCTCGGCGGCCAAAAACATTCAGTACTTC
NA	TRBV19	TRBD1	TRBJ2-5	CASSNQWDRGTQETQYF	TGTGCCAGTAGTAACCAATGGGACAGGGGGACGCAAGAGACCCAGTACTTC
once	TRBV6-5	NA	TRBJ2-7	CASSYGQPVAPYEQYF	TGTGCCAGCAGTTACGGGCAGCCAGTTGCCCCCTACGAGCAGTACTTC
NA	TRBV7-2	NA	TRBJ1-4	CASSPRGGGATNEKLFF	TGTGCCAGCAGCCCCCGAGGGGGAGGGGCAACTAATGAAAAACTGTTTTTT
NA	TRBV20-1	NA	TRBJ2-5	CSASSVVSETQYF	TGCAGTGCTAGTTCGGTAGTTTCTGAGACCCAGTACTTC
NA	TRBV7-9	NA	TRBJ1-2	CASSLGGHRTNYGYTF	TGTGCCAGCAGCTTAGGAGGCCATAGGACTAACTATGGCTACACCTTC
once	TRBV30	NA	TRBJ1-5	CAWSREPDQPQHF	TGTGCCTGGAGCAGGGAACCCGATCAGCCCCAGCATTTT
NA	TRBV12-2	NA	TRBJ2-7	CASRLARRESDMDF	TGTGCAAGTCGCTTAGCGAGGCGGGAGTCTGATATGGACTTC
medium-sized	TRBV3-1/TRBV3-2	NA	TRBJ2-7	CASSRRGTEGEQYF	TGTGCCAGCAGCCGAAGGGGCACGGAGGGGGAGCAGTACTTC
NA	TRBV7-2	NA	TRBJ1-5	CASSSGEDQPQHF	TGTGCCAGCAGCTCAGGGGAAGACCAGCCCCAGCATTTT
NA	TRBV28	NA	TRBJ2-1	CASSLAGKYNEQFF	TGTGCCAGCAGTTTAGCGGGGAAATACAATGAGCAGTTCTTC
once	TRBV6-5	NA	TRBJ2-1	CASSYGGIYNEQFF	TGTGCCAGCAGTTACGGCGGGATCTACAATGAGCAGTTCTTC
NA	TRBV5-1	TRBD2	TRBJ2-5	CASSFGRGGQETQYF	TGCGCCAGCAGCTTCGGGCGGGGGGGTCAAGAGACCCAGTACTTC
NA	TRBV9	NA	TRBJ1-1	CASSVRQDGKNMNTEAFF	TGTGCCAGCAGCGTCCGACAAGACGGGAAAAACATGAACACTGAAGCTTTCTTT
NA	TRBV18	TRBD1	TRBJ1-2	CASSPRTGSDGYTF	TGTGCCAGCTCACCCCGGACAGGGAGCGATGGCTACACCTTC
NA	TRBV5-1	NA	TRBJ1-1	CASSFGGPTEAFF	TGCGCCAGCAGCTTCGGGGGGCCCACTGAAGCTTTCTTT
NA	TRBV5-4	NA	TRBJ2-7	CASSLVGASYEQYF	TGTGCCAGCAGCTTGGTAGGGGCTTCCTACGAGCAGTACTTC
NA	TRBV2	TRBD1	TRBJ1-1	CASILGQGDTEAFF	TGTGCCAGCATCCTGGGACAGGGCGACACTGAAGCTTTCTTT
once	TRBV5-5	NA	TRBJ1-6	CASRPPENSPLHF	TGTGCCAGCAGGCCCCCTGAGAATTCACCCCTCCACTTT